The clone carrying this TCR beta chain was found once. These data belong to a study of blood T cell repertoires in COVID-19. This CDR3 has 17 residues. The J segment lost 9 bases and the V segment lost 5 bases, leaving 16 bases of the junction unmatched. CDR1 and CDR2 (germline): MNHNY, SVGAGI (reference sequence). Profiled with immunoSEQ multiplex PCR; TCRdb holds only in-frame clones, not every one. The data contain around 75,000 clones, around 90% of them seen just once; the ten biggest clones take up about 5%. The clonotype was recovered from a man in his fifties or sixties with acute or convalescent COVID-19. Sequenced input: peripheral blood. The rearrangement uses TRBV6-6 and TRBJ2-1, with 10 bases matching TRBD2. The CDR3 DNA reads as TGTGCCAGCAGTCAGGTGGGGCTAGCGGGAGAAAGGGGTGAGCAGTTCTTC. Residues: CASSQVGLAGERGEQFF.